Below are 9 T cell receptor beta chains sequenced from a single sample in a study of T cells in Graves' hyperthyroidism and ophthalmopathy. Amplification of TCR beta CDR3 regions used RNA as the template. The HTBI primer set drove a first-round RT-PCR of the TCR CDR3. TCRdb passed the multiplex PCR reads through MiXCR, listing each CDR3 protein once. The table records around 440,000 distinct CDR3 sequences, about 15% of them present only once. Sequenced sample: blood. The receptors were gathered from a woman between 18 and 29 years old with Graves' hyperthyroidism.

V and J are TRBV7-3 and TRBJ2-3; 8 nucleotides align to TRBD2. V dropped 5 bases and J dropped 4; count of bases not matched to a gene: 11. CDR1 is SGHTA and CDR2 is FQGTGA in the germline V gene. This CDR3 is built from 16 residues. The CDR3 region is CASSGDSGKAADTQYF. As DNA, the CDR3 is TGTGCCAGCAGCGGGGATAGCGGGAAGGCCGCAGATACGCAGTATTTT.

This chain joins TRBV28 and TRBJ1-2; D is unresolved. The CDR3 runs to 15 residues. Germline loops: CDR1 MDHEN, CDR2 SYDVKM. Trimming shortened V by 2 bases and J by 4 bases, and 14 bases separated the two germline ends. The CDR3 region has the DNA TGTGCCAGCAGTTTAAAAGTCGGACGGCTCTATGGCTACACCTTC. Translating it yields CASSLKVGRLYGYTF.

This clonotype was recorded at least ten times. V usage is TRBV12-3 or TRBV12-4 and J usage is TRBJ2-7, with 7 bases identical to TRBD1. Trimming took 11 bases from V and 2 from J; bases not matched to a gene: 12. The CDR3 contains 14 residues. CDR3 nucleotides: TGTGCCCCCTGGGTTTGGCAGGGGGCCTACGAGCAGTACTTC. It encodes CAPWVWQGAYEQYF.

Only a few counts were recorded for this clonotype. The chain recombines TRBV12-3 or TRBV12-4 with TRBJ2-7, with D uncertain. Trimming stripped 4 bases from V and 7 bases from J, with 14 bases between. The CDR3 runs to 13 residues. CDR3 loop: CASSSRPLKEQYF. The CDR3 region has the DNA TGTGCCAGCAGTTCGCGACCCTTGAAGGAGCAGTACTTC.

This clonotype was counted between two and nine times. This chain joins TRBV9 and TRBJ2-1, with D perhaps matching TRBD2 (6 bases). Trimming shortened V by 0 bases and J by 3 bases, and 13 bases separated the two germline ends. Germline assignment: CDR1 SGDLS and CDR2 YYNGEE. This CDR3 contains 16 residues. CDR3 in amino acids: CASSVVAAGSYNEQFF. CDR3 DNA sequence: TGTGCCAGCAGCGTAGTAGCGGCGGGGAGCTACAATGAGCAGTTCTTC.

This clonotype was recorded a few times. V is TRBV4-3 and J is TRBJ2-3, with D perhaps matching TRBD1 (6 bases). The CDR3 has 14 amino acids. V was cut by 4 bases and J by 6 bases, with 14 bases left in between. In germline, CDR1 is LGHNA, CDR2 YSLEER. The CDR3 is CASSPDRFTDTQYF. CDR3 sequence (DNA): TGCGCCAGCAGCCCGGACAGATTTACTGATACGCAGTATTTT.

The V call is TRBV29-1, the J call TRBJ2-1; the D is unclear. V was cut by 3 bases and J by 6 bases, with 6 bases left in between. Germline V gives CDR1 SQVTM, CDR2 ANQGSEA. The CDR3 totals 11 residues. As DNA, the CDR3 is TGCAGCGTTGACAGCCCCAATGAGCAGTTCTTC. Protein sequence: CSVDSPNEQFF.

There are a few counts of this clonotype. V usage is TRBV6-1 and J usage is TRBJ2-7; D remains ambiguous. Germline CDR1 and CDR2: MNHNS and SASEGT. CDR3 length equals 11 residues. V dropped 7 bases and J dropped 4 bases, with 8 bases sitting between them. CDR3 loop: CASILWYEQYF. The DNA for the CDR3 is TGTGCCAGCATTCTCTGGTACGAGCAGTACTTC.

This clonotype was counted at least ten times. This chain connects TRBV6-2 or TRBV6-3 to TRBJ1-1; 7 bases line up with TRBD1. Germline CDR1 is MNHEY and CDR2 is SVGEGT. This CDR3 region has 14 residues. The junction had 9 bases not matched to a gene; V was cut back by 7 bases and J by 4 bases. The DNA for the CDR3 is TGTGCCAGCACCTTGACAGGGTTGGGCACTGAAGCTTTCTTT. Its protein product is CASTLTGLGTEAFF.